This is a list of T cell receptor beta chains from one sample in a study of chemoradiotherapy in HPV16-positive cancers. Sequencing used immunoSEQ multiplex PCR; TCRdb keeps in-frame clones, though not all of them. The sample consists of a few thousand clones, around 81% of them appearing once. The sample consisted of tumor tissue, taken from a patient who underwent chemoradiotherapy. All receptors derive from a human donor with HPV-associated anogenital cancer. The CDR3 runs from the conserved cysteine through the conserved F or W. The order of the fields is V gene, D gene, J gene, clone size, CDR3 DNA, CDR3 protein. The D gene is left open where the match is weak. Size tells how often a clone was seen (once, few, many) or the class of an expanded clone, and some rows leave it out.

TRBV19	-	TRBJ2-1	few	TGTGCCAGTAGTCCAAGGGACTCCCGAACAGAGCAGTTCTTC	CASSPRDSRTEQFF
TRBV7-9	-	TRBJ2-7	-	TGTGCCAGCAGGTCCACCCTGGGCGAGCAGTACTTC	CASRSTLGEQYF
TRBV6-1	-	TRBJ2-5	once	TGTGCCAGCAAAGAGCGGGAGACCCAGTACTTC	CASKERETQYF
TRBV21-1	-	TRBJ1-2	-	TGTGCCAGCAGCAATGTGGATGGCTACACCTTC	CASSNVDGYTF
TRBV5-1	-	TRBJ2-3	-	TGCGCCAGCAGCTCTGAACAGGGATACACAGATACGCAGTATTTT	CASSSEQGYTDTQYF
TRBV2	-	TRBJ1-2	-	TGTGCCAGCAGCCCGACAGGTGGGACCTATGGCTACACCTTC	CASSPTGGTYGYTF
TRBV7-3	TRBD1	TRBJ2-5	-	TGTGCCAGCAGCTCCGGACAGGAAGAGACCCAGTACTTC	CASSSGQEETQYF
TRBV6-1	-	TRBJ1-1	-	TGTGCCAGCACCTCTTTTCTGAACACTGAAGCTTTCTTT	CASTSFLNTEAFF
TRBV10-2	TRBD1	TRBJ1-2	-	TGCGCCAGCAGTGACTGGCGGACAGGGTTCCGCCGCTATGGCTACACCTTC	CASSDWRTGFRRYGYTF
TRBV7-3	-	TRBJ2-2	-	TGTGCCAGCAGCTATCTTCCGGGGGTAACCGGGGAGCTGTTTTTT	CASSYLPGVTGELFF
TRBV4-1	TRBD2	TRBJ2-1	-	TGCGCCAGCAGCCAAGGGGCTAGCGGGTACAATGAGCAGTTCTTC	CASSQGASGYNEQFF
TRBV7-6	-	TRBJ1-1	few	TGTGCCAGCAGCCTTACCCAGCTGAACACTGAAGCTTTCTTT	CASSLTQLNTEAFF
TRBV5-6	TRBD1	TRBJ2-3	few	TGTGCCAGCAGCCTCAATGGACAGGGGTTCACAGATACGCAGTATTTT	CASSLNGQGFTDTQYF
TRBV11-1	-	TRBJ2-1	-	TGTGCCAGCAGCTTATTGGGAAGCAATGAGCAGTTCTTC	CASSLLGSNEQFF